The 25 T cell receptor beta chains below come from one sample, sequenced in a study of shared clonotypes between healthy human individuals. Produced via immunoSEQ multiplex PCR; TCRdb's table is partial and in-frame only. The data show about 530,000 clones, with roughly 85% seen just once and under 15% held by the top ten. Material for sequencing was PBMCs. The origin of the receptors is a woman aged 40-49 years in good health. Some clones in this sample may be carry-over from other donors' samples.

This clone was found once. The chain combines TRBV5-6 with TRBJ2-2; unclear D gene. The CDR3 sequence is 18 residues long. Germline values: CDR1 SGHDT, CDR2 YYEEEE. V lost 4 bases and J lost 4, with 23 bases in between. Here the CDR3 DNA reads TGTGCCAGCAGCCAGAACCGAGGTACTGGGCCGTTCACCGGGGAGCTGTTTTTT. As protein: CASSQNRGTGPFTGELFF.

The chain employs TRBV5-1 and TRBJ2-4; D might be TRBD1 or TRBD2, each matching 5 bases. Trimming took 4 bases from V and 0 from J, leaving 14 bases between them. Per the germline V gene, CDR1 is SGHRS and CDR2 is YFSETQ. The CDR3 is made up of 16 amino acids. The DNA for the CDR3 is TGCGCCAGCAGCCTGGAAGGGGCGGGAGCCAAAAACATTCAGTACTTC. It translates to CASSLEGAGAKNIQYF.

V is TRBV19 and J is TRBJ2-7; D is possibly TRBD1 (6 bases). The CDR3 consists of 14 residues. Germline V gives CDR1 LNHDA, CDR2 SQIVND (reference sequence). V dropped 1 base and J dropped 2 bases, with 9 bases sitting between them. The CDR3 here is CASSIGQAAYEQYF. Here the CDR3 DNA reads TGTGCCAGTAGTATAGGACAGGCCGCCTACGAGCAGTACTTC.

The sample holds one count of this clone. V gene TRBV6-4 combines with J gene TRBJ1-6; no clear D. With 3 bases removed from V and 6 bases from J, the gap between germline ends came to 6 bases. CDR3 size: 13 residues. Germline loops: CDR1 MRHNA, CDR2 SNTAGT. CDR3 amino acids: CASSEGANSPLHF. CDR3 nucleotides: TGTGCCAGCAGTGAGGGCGCTAATTCACCCCTCCACTTT.

V is TRBV7-6 and J is TRBJ2-1; D gene unclear. Germline V gene sequence: CDR1 SGHVS, CDR2 FNYEAQ. V gave up 0 bases and J gave up 10 bases, with 4 bases separating them. The CDR3 totals 11 residues. Here the CDR3 reads CASSLAVEQFF. The CDR3 bases are TGTGCCAGCAGCTTAGCCGTGGAGCAGTTCTTC.

This clone was found once. This chain connects TRBV9 to TRBJ2-5, with unresolved D. There are 13 residues in the CDR3. V was cut by 4 bases and J by 1 base, with 8 bases left in between. CDR1 and CDR2 from the germline V gene are SGDLS and YYNGEE. CDR3 sequence: CASSPTTQETQYF. CDR3 DNA sequence: TGTGCCAGCAGCCCAACGACCCAAGAGACCCAGTACTTC.

The CDR3 DNA follows: TGTGCCAGCAGCTTGGAGGGTAGCGGGAACACCGGGGAGCTGTTTTTT. It encodes CASSLEGSGNTGELFF. The rearrangement links TRBV5-4 to TRBJ2-2, with D perhaps matching TRBD2 (6 bases). The CDR3 spans 16 residues. V lost 0 bases to trimming and J lost 1 base, with 10 bases between them. Per the germline V gene, CDR1 is SGHNT and CDR2 is YYREEE (reference sequence).

Details on this clone: Given a far larger clone just one base away, this is likely a sequencing read error. It is likely a read error, because the conserved phenylalanine at the end of the CDR3 is missing. The chain carries TRBV2 and TRBJ2-7; no reliable D call. Germline CDR1 is SNHLY and CDR2 is FYNNEI. V lost 3 bases, J lost 1 base, and 10 bases lay in between. There are 14 residues in the CDR3. For the CDR3, the DNA is TGTGCCAGCAGTGAGGCAGGTTATTCCTACGAGCAGTACCTC. The encoded protein is CASSEAGYSYEQYL.

This clone was observed a few times. The same CDR3 also results from other DNA sequences found in this sample. The V gene is TRBV15, the J gene TRBJ1-1; D might be TRBD1 (5 bases). Trimming removed 0 bases from V and 8 bases from J, with 10 bases in between. This CDR3 has 13 amino acids. Germline V gene lookup returns CDR1 LNHNV and CDR2 YYDKDF (reference sequence). CDR3 in DNA: TGTGCCACCAGCAGAGATAGGGGCTCCGAAGCTTTCTTT. It yields the protein CATSRDRGSEAFF.

The J gene is TRBJ1-1, the V gene TRBV11-2; no clear D gene. CDR3 length equals 14 residues. With 3 bases removed from V and 4 bases from J, the gap between germline ends came to 12 bases. The germline V gene has CDR1 SGHAT and CDR2 FQNNGV. CDR3 in amino acids: CASSLEGGVTEAFF. The DNA for the CDR3 is TGTGCCAGCAGCTTGGAAGGCGGGGTCACTGAAGCTTTCTTT.

The gene calls are TRBV19 and TRBJ2-3; 11 nucleotides align to TRBD2. The germline CDR1 and CDR2 sequences are LNHDA and SQIVND (reference sequence). V gave up 5 bases and J gave up 0 bases; unmatched junction bases: 16. The CDR3 has 20 residues. This CDR3 reads CASSGGASGRNTPSTDTQYF. CDR3 DNA sequence: TGTGCCAGTAGTGGGGGGGCTAGCGGGAGGAACACCCCTAGCACAGATACGCAGTATTTT.

The chain is built from TRBV7-9 and TRBJ2-1, with 9 bases fitting TRBD2. The CDR3 covers 16 residues. Germline values: CDR1 SEHNR, CDR2 FQNEAQ (reference sequence). V lost 5 bases to trimming and J lost 5 bases; unmatched junction nucleotides: 10. CDR3 DNA sequence: TGTGCCAGCAGCCGGCGGGGGGGGTCTGGGAACAATGAGCAGTTCTTC. This encodes CASSRRGGSGNNEQFF.

This rearrangement joins TRBV4-3 to TRBJ1-1; 7 bases agree with TRBD1. The V segment lost 4 bases and the J segment 5 bases; nucleotides outside the gene matches: 10. Germline V CDR1 and CDR2: LGHNA, YSLEER. The CDR3 is 15 residues long. CDR3 nucleotides: TGCGCCAGCAGCCCGAGACAGGGTGGGGTGACTGAAGCTTTCTTT. Protein product: CASSPRQGGVTEAFF.

There are many counts of this clone. The genes are TRBV9 and TRBJ1-2; D possibly corresponds to TRBD1 (5 bases). This CDR3 region has 13 residues. Between the trimmed V and J ends, which lost 6 bases and 3 bases, there was a span of 12 bases. Germline CDR1 and CDR2: SGDLS and YYNGEE. The CDR3 protein is CASTTRGDYGYTF. Written as DNA, the CDR3 is TGTGCCAGCACCACACGGGGGGACTATGGCTACACCTTC.

Remarks on this clone: With only one base between it and a far larger clone, this is likely a read error. The V gene is TRBV5-1, the J gene TRBJ1-5; D remains unclear. This CDR3 spans 19 amino acids. V dropped 7 bases and J dropped 0 bases, with 26 bases sitting between them. Germline V gene data show CDR1 as SGHRS and CDR2 as YFSETQ. The CDR3 reads CASRPPQARPEHSNQPQHF. Here the CDR3 DNA reads TGCGCCAGCCGCCCTCCCCAGGCCCGACCCGAACATAGCAATCAGCCCCAGCATTTT.

J is TRBJ2-6 and V is TRBV29-1, with 14 bases lining up with TRBD2. CDR1 and CDR2 from the germline V gene are SQVTM and ANQGSEA. V lost 5 bases, J lost 4 bases, and 13 bases stayed unmatched. The CDR3 has 19 amino acids. CDR3 protein: CSVSPSGTSGSGGANVLTF. The CDR3 DNA follows: TGCAGCGTTAGCCCCTCCGGGACTAGCGGGAGCGGGGGGGCCAACGTCCTGACTTTC.

V gene TRBV10-3 combines with J gene TRBJ1-1; 10 bases align to TRBD1. Germline loops: CDR1 ENHRY, CDR2 SYGVKD. The CDR3 is 15 residues long. V dropped 6 bases and J dropped 5; count of bases not matched to a gene: 9. CDR3 nucleotides: TGTGCCATCAGGACCGGGACAGGGGATATGACTGAAGCTTTCTTT. This encodes CAIRTGTGDMTEAFF.

This clone came up a few times. V is TRBV7-9 and J is TRBJ1-5, with TRBD1 matching 8 bases. This CDR3 contains 14 residues. CDR1 is SEHNR and CDR2 is FQNEAQ in the germline V gene (reference sequence). V shed 3 bases and J 5 bases; nucleotides not matched to a gene: 3. The CDR3 bases are TGTGCCAGCAGCTTTCAGGGGGCATATCAGCCCCAGCATTTT. This translates into CASSFQGAYQPQHF. The full variable domain, rest sourced from reference TRBV7-9 and TRBJ1-5, is DTGVSQNPRHKITKRGQNVTFRCDPISEHNRLYWYRQTLGQGPEFLTYFQNEAQLEKSRLLSDRFSAERPKGSFSTLEIQRTEQGDSAMYLCASSFQGAYQPQHFGDGTRLSIL.

This rearrangement joins TRBV28 to TRBJ1-2; 9 nucleotides match TRBD1. V trimming: 4 bases; J trimming: 8 bases; junction bases outside the gene matches: 8. This CDR3 region has 14 residues. The V gene's germline CDR1 is MDHEN and CDR2 SYDVKM. The CDR3 DNA reads as TGTGCCAGCAGTTACAGGGGGCGCGGGGCCGGCTACACCTTC. Translating gives CASSYRGRGAGYTF.

V and J are TRBV18 and TRBJ2-7; 9 bases are shared with TRBD2. The germline gives CDR1 KGHSH, CDR2 LQKENI. The CDR3 is made up of 15 amino acids. The V gene end was trimmed by 0 bases and the J gene end by 5 bases; junction bases not matched to a gene: 5. The CDR3 region is CASSPPSGRPHEQYF. As DNA, the CDR3 is TGTGCCAGCTCACCACCAAGCGGGAGGCCCCACGAGCAGTACTTC.

The chain carries TRBV11-2 and TRBJ1-3, with TRBD1 as a possible D gene (5 bases). This CDR3 comprises 16 residues. Trimming left V 4 bases short and J 0 bases short, with 13 bases between. Per germline, CDR1 SGHAT and CDR2 FQNNGV. The CDR3 nucleotides read TGTGCCAGCAGCTCCGGAGGGGCCAGCTCTGGAAACACCATATATTTT. It translates to CASSSGGASSGNTIYF.

V is TRBV28 and J is TRBJ1-2; no definite D call. V was clipped by 2 bases and J by 4 bases, with 8 bases between them. The germline V gene has CDR1 MDHEN and CDR2 SYDVKM. The CDR3 is made up of 13 amino acids. CDR3 nucleotide sequence: TGTGCCAGCAGTTTACAGTTCTCCTATGGCTACACCTTC. It is translated as CASSLQFSYGYTF.

The chain joins TRBV10-2 to TRBJ2-7, with TRBD2 matching 10 bases. The CDR3 runs 14 residues. The V and J ends lost 9 bases and 0 bases, in that order; junction bases with no gene match: 5. Germline CDR1 reads WSHSY; CDR2 reads SAAADI. The CDR3, as DNA: TGCGCCAGTTCCCTAGCGGGGGTCTCCTACGAGCAGTACTTC. Translation: CASSLAGVSYEQYF.

The V gene is TRBV19, the J gene TRBJ1-1, with D unresolved. Germline V CDR1 and CDR2: LNHDA, SQIVND (reference sequence). There are 11 residues in the CDR3. Trimming removed 8 bases at V and 3 bases at J, with 7 bases between. The CDR3: CASLGYTEAFF. Written as DNA, the CDR3 is TGTGCCAGTCTAGGGTACACTGAAGCTTTCTTT.

This chain links TRBV6-6 with TRBJ2-1; D gene uncertain. The length of the CDR3 is 11 residues. Germline V gene data show CDR1 as MNHNY and CDR2 as SVGAGI (reference sequence). The germline V and J ends were trimmed by 7 bases and 6 bases, with 7 bases remaining between them. The CDR3 spells CASKGRNEQFF. Here the CDR3 DNA reads TGTGCCAGCAAGGGTCGCAATGAGCAGTTCTTC.